This is a list of T cell receptor beta chains from one sample in a study of early T cells in non-severe SARS-CoV-2 infection. TCRdb ran MiXCR on the 5' RACE reads and lists one entry per CDR3 protein. The table has roughly 50,000 distinct CDR3 sequences, just over 8% seen once. The specimen sequenced was whole blood. The source of these receptors is an adult who was a healthcare worker with PCR-confirmed SARS-CoV-2 infection or an uninfected control (not recorded which). Each CDR3 is given with its conserved first and last residue. A D gene is named only where the DNA matches it firmly. Clone size is given for some rows only: seen once, a few or many times, or a class if the clone is expanded.

TRBJ2-5 TRBV20-1 TRBD1 few TGCAGTGCCCCGGGACAGGGGGCGAAAGAGACCCAGTACTTC CSAPGQGAKETQYF
TRBJ1-5 TRBV11-2 TRBD1 many TGTGCCAGCAGCTCAGGACAGGGATATCAGCCCCAGCATTTT CASSSGQGYQPQHF
TRBJ2-3 TRBV9 NA NA TGTGCCAGCAGCGTAGACGCCTTCGGGAGAGGTGATACGCAGTATTTT CASSVDAFGRGDTQYF
TRBJ2-1 TRBV11-2 TRBD2 few TGTGCCAGCAGCTTCCTACTAGCGGGCTACAATGAGCAGTTCTTC CASSFLLAGYNEQFF
TRBJ2-1 TRBV28 NA many TGTGCCAGCAGTTTAGTTACTCTAAGTGACTACAATGAGCAGTTCTTC CASSLVTLSDYNEQFF
TRBJ1-1 TRBV12-3/TRBV12-4 NA NA TGTGCCAGCGGGACCTGGCCGGGACGTAACCCAGTGAAAGCTTTCTTT CASGTWPGRNPVKAFF
TRBJ2-7 TRBV7-6 NA many TGTGCCAGCAGCTCAAGTCAGGCCCGTATCTCCTACGAGCAGTACTTC CASSSSQARISYEQYF
TRBJ2-7 TRBV29-1 TRBD1 NA TGCAGCGTTGGGGACAGGGGGTACGAGCAGTACTTC CSVGDRGYEQYF
TRBJ2-7 TRBV28 NA many TGTGCCAGCAGTTTAATAGGGCTGAAGGACGGTCGGGAGCAGTACTTC CASSLIGLKDGREQYF
TRBJ2-1 TRBV7-3 TRBD2 few TGTGCCAGCAGCTTTAGCGGGAGAGGGAATGAGCAGTTCTTC CASSFSGRGNEQFF
TRBJ2-1 TRBV20-1 TRBD2 NA TGCAGTGCTAGAGATATGTTGCGGGAGAATGAGCAGTTCTTC CSARDMLRENEQFF
TRBJ1-1 TRBV7-9 NA few TGTGCCAGCAGCTCTCGACAGAATATGAACACTGAAGCTTTCTTT CASSSRQNMNTEAFF
TRBJ2-1 TRBV11-2 NA few TGTGCCAGCAGCCCCAACACCCGGAGGGAGCAGTTCTTC CASSPNTRREQFF
TRBJ2-7 TRBV11-2 NA many TGTGCCAGCAGCCAACCGACTGAGACCTACGAGCAGTACTTC CASSQPTETYEQYF
TRBJ2-1 TRBV7-2 NA NA TGTGCCAGCAGCCGCGTTGGGGGCAATGAGCAGTTCTTC CASSRVGGNEQFF
TRBJ1-5 TRBV19 TRBD1 few TGTGCCAGTAGTCTCGACAGGGATCTCTTTCAGCCCCAGCATTTT CASSLDRDLFQPQHF
TRBJ2-7 TRBV28 TRBD2 NA TGTGCCAGCAGTTTATCTGGTAGCGGGAGATCCTACGAGCAGTACTTC CASSLSGSGRSYEQYF
TRBJ2-1 TRBV12-3/TRBV12-4 NA NA TGTGCCAGCAAGGGGCCTTTGCCTTTGGGCAATGAGCAGTTCTTC CASKGPLPLGNEQFF
TRBJ2-7 TRBV3-1 TRBD1 many TGTGCCAGCAGCACACAGGGGGTAGGCTACGAGCAGTACTTC CASSTQGVGYEQYF
TRBJ1-1 TRBV5-4 NA few TGTGCCAGCAGCTCGGGGAGCGGGGGCGGGTTGGTGACTGAAGCTTTCTTT CASSSGSGGGLVTEAFF
TRBJ2-1 TRBV7-2 NA NA TGTGCCTCAGAAATTGGGCAAATCGGTGAGCAGTTCTTC CASEIGQIGEQFF
TRBJ2-1 TRBV7-9 NA few TGTGCCAGCAGCTTGGTAGGGGCGGCCTACAATGAGCAGTTCTTC CASSLVGAAYNEQFF
TRBJ1-5 TRBV7-3 NA NA TGTGCCAGCAGCTTACTAATTTTCGGGGGAGATCAGCCCCAGCATTTT CASSLLIFGGDQPQHF
TRBJ2-1 TRBV7-9 TRBD2 NA TGTGCCAGCAGCTTGACTAGCGGTTCTCACTCCTACAATGAGCAGTTCTTC CASSLTSGSHSYNEQFF
TRBJ2-3 TRBV25-1 NA many TGTGCCACCGGCACAGATACGCAGTATTTT CATGTDTQYF
TRBJ2-5 TRBV24-1 NA few TGTGCCACCAGTGCCAATCGGCTAGGAAGAGAGACCCAGTACTTC CATSANRLGRETQYF
TRBJ1-1 TRBV10-3 NA NA TGTGCCATCAGTGGGACAGTGAACACTGAAGCTTTCTTT CAISGTVNTEAFF
TRBJ1-1 TRBV9 NA many TGTGCCAGCAGCGTAGGGGCAGGGATGAACACTGAAGCTTTCTTT CASSVGAGMNTEAFF
TRBJ1-1 TRBV6-5 TRBD1 many TGTGCCAGCAATCAACAGGGGAGCACTGAAGCTTTCTTT CASNQQGSTEAFF
TRBJ2-7 TRBV13 NA NA TGTGCCAGCAGCTTTGACAGGAGGACCTACGAGCAGTACTTC CASSFDRRTYEQYF
TRBJ2-5 TRBV29-1 TRBD2 many TGCAGCGTTGCACGGGGGGAAGAGGAGACCCAGTACTTC CSVARGEEETQYF